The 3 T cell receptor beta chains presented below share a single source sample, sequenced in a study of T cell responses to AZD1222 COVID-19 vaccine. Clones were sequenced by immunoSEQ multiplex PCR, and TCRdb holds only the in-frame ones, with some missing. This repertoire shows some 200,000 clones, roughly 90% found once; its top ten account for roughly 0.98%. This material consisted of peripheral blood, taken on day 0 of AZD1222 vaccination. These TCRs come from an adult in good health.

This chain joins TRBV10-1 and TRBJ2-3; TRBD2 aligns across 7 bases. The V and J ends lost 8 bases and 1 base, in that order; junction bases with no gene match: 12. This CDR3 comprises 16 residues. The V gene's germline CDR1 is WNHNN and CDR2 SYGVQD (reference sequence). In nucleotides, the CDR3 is TGCGCCAGCCCCAAGGGTAGCGGGCTGTGCACAGATACGCAGTATTTT. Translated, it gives CASPKGSGLCTDTQYF.

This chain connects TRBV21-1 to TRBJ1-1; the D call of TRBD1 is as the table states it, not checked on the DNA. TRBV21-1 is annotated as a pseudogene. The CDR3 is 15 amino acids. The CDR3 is CASSKGRTSGTTAFF. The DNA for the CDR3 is TGTGCCAGCAGCAAAGGGCGTACCTCCGGGACAACAGCTTTCTTT.

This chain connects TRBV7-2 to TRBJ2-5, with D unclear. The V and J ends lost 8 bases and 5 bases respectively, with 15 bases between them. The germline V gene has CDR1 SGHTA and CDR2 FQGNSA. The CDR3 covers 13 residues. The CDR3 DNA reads TGTGCCAGCCACTATAACCCGAAGGAGACCCAGTACTTC. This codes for CASHYNPKETQYF.